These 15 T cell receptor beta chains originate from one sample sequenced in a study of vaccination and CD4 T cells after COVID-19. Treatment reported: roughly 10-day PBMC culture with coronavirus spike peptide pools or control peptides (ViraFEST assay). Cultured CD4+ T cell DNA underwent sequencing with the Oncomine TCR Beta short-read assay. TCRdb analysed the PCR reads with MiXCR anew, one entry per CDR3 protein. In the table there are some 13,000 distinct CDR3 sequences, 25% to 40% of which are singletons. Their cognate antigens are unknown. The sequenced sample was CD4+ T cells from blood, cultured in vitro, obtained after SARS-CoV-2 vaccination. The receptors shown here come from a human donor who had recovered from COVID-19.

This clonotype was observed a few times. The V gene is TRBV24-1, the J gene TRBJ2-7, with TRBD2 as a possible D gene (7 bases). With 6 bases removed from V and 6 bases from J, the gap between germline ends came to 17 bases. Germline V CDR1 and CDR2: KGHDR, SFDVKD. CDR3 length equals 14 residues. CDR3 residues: CATSSARGAAEQYF. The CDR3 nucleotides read TGTGCCACCAGTAGTGCTCGGGGGGCTGCCGAGCAGTACTTC.

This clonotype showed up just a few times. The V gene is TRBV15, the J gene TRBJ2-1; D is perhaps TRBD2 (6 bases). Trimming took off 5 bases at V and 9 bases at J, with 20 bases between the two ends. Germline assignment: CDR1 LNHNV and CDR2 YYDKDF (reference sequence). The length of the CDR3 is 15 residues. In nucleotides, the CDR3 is TGTGCCACCAGCCTGATGGCAGCGGGTAGATTTGAGCAGTTCTTC. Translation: CATSLMAAGRFEQFF.

The CDR3 sequence is CASSGGTGVRSNQPQHF. The DNA of the CDR3 is TGTGCCAGCAGTGGAGGGACAGGGGTGCGGAGCAATCAGCCCCAGCATTTT. J is TRBJ1-5 and V is TRBV25-1, with 10 bases that match TRBD1. Per the germline V gene, CDR1 is MGHDK and CDR2 is SYGVNS. V was clipped by 4 bases and J by 1 base; unmatched bases: 7. The CDR3 runs to 17 residues.

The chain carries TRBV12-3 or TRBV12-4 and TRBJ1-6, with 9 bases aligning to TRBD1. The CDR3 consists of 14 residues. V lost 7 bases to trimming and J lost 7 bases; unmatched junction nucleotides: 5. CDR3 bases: TGTGCCAGCACCACAGGGGGCTGGAATTCACCCCTCCACTTT. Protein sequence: CASTTGGWNSPLHF.

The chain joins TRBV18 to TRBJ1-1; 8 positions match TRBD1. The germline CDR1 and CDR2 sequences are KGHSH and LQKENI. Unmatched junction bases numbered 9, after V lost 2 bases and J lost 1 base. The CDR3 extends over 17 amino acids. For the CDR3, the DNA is TGTGCCAGCTCACCATGGGCAGGGGGCGCGGGGAACACTGAAGCTTTCTTT. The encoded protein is CASSPWAGGAGNTEAFF.

The CDR3 here is CASSYTFGTSSLTSQGEQFF. CDR3 bases: TGTGCCAGCAGTTACACATTCGGGACTAGCAGTCTTACCTCCCAAGGGGAGCAGTTCTTC. The rearrangement links TRBV6-2 or TRBV6-3 to TRBJ2-1, with 9 bases that match TRBD2. The V and J ends lost 2 bases and 10 bases, in that order; junction bases with no gene match: 24. Germline V CDR1 and CDR2: MNHEY, SVGEGT. The CDR3 has 20 residues.

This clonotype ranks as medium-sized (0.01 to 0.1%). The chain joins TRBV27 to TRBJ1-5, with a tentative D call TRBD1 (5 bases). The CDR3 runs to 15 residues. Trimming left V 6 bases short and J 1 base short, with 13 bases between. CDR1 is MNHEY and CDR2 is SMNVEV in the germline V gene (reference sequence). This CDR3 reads CASSVVWGSNQPQHF. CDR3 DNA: TGTGCCAGCAGCGTCGTTTGGGGGAGCAATCAGCCCCAGCATTTT.

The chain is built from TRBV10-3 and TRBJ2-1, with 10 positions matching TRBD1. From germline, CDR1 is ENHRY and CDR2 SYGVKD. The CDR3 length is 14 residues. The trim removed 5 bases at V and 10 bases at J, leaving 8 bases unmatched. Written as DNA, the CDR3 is TGTGCCATCAGTCCTCCGGGACAGGGGAAAGAGCAGTTCTTC. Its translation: CAISPPGQGKEQFF.

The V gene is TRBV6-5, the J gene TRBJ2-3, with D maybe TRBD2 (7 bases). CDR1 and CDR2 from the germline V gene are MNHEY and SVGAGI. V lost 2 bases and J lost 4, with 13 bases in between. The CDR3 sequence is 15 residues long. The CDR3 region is CASSYLGGRPDTQYF. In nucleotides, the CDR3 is TGTGCCAGCAGTTACCTCGGGGGGCGGCCAGATACGCAGTATTTT.

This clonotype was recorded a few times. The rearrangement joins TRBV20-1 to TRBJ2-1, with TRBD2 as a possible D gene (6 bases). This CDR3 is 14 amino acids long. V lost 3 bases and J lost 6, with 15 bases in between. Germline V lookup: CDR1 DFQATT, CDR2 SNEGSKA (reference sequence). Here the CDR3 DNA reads TGCAGTGCTAGTTCGACTAGGCATCCCAATGAGCAGTTCTTC. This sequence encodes CSASSTRHPNEQFF.

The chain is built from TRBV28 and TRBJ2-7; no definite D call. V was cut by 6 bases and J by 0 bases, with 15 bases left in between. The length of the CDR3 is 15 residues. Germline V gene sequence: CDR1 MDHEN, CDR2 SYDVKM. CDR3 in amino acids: CASSKSNRASYEQYF. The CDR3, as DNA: TGTGCCAGCAGCAAATCTAACCGGGCCTCCTACGAGCAGTACTTC.

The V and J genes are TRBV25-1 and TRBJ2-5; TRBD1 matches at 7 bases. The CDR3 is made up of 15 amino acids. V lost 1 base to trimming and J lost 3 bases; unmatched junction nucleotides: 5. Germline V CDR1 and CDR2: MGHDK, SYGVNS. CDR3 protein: CASSESTGQKETQYF. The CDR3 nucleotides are TGTGCCAGCAGTGAATCGACGGGACAGAAAGAGACCCAGTACTTC.

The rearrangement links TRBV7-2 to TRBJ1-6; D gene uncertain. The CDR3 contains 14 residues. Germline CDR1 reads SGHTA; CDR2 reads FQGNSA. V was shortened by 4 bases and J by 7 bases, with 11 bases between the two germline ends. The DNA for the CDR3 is TGTGCCAGCAGCTCCACGGTCAGCAATTCACCCCTCCACTTT. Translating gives CASSSTVSNSPLHF.

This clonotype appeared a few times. The CDR3 is CASSLWGLFQPQHF. In DNA form, the CDR3 reads TGTGCCAGCAGTTTGTGGGGGTTGTTTCAGCCCCAGCATTTT. The V gene is TRBV12-3 or TRBV12-4, the J gene TRBJ1-5; possible D gene TRBD1, 5 bases. This CDR3 is built from 14 residues. Trimming pared 3 bases from V and 6 bases from J, leaving 12 bases between.

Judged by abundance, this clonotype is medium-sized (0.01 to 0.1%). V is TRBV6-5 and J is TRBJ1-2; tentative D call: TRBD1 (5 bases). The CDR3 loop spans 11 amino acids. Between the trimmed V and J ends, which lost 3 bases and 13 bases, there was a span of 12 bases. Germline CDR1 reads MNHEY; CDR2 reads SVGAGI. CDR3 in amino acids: CASSYSGGFTF. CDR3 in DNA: TGTGCCAGCAGTTATTCTGGGGGATTCACCTTC.